Here is one TCR beta chain with its context. This clone was seen more than once but under ten times. It has no known antigen specificity. No qualities accompany the bases; no much larger clone lies one base away. The CDR3 regions of human TCRbeta chains were analyzed by immunosequencing. As for the authors' bioinformatics: TCRs in the repertoires were compared against a reference library of SARS-CoV-2-specific TCRs that had been generated with the MIRA antigen-specificity platform. Breadth meant the fraction of unique TCRs that were SARS-CoV-2-associated, whereas depth meant the fraction of total T cells that were SARS-CoV-2-associated. Using the MIRA data, every spike-specific TCR was mapped to the spike region that the TCR reacted to and assigned to either a CD4 or a CD8 class. Log10-transformed breadth and depth values were compared by one-way ANOVA with Sidak's multiple comparisons tests. Entries here come from immuneACCESS through TCRdb and include only in-frame sequences with V and J called. Some clones fail to appear in such tables; in the studies checked, an unresolved V gene covers under half of the shortfall, and the cause of the remainder is unknown. D and trimming come from the DNA, and the V and J calls and clone size come from that table. Here the sample has about 42,000 clones; over 70% occur a single time. 18% of the sample rests with the top ten.

This specimen belongs to a study of T cell responses to AZD1222 COVID-19 vaccine (dated by TCRdb to about 2021). Context from the whole study: A total of over 230 trial participants underwent TCR sequencing, of whom nearly 210 had received two doses of AZD1222 and 26 had received two doses of the MenACWY control vaccine. Trial participants were enrolled by age into 18-55, 56-69 and 70-plus year subgroups, with approximately 160, 26 and 62 TCR-sequenced participants respectively.

What the research found in general, with its limitations: After two AZD1222 doses, both the breadth and the depth of spike-specific TCRs were significantly higher than at day 0 and than in MenACWY recipients. Conclusions about previously exposed vaccinees are limited because only five to seven AZD1222 recipients were SARS-CoV-2 seropositive at baseline. Participants were mostly white British, with more females than males. The authors suggested clonal diversity may have been underestimated. The 56-69-year group was small, and its depth increase did not reach significance, likely because of low power. Because no samples from the day 14 peak response were available, repertoires could be characterized only after the peak T cell response. CD4 TCRs associated with the vaccine covered the entire spike protein, and the dominant responses were in regions 160-218 and 743-854. Nearly half of unique spike-specific TCRs reportedly recognized epitopes outside regions mutated in the B.1.351 and B.1.1.7 variants.

The time point label of this sample denotes: about 28 days (+/-7) after the second vaccine dose. AZD1222 recipients with second doses at about 4 weeks or about 12 weeks were pooled, because spike-specific TCR depth and breadth did not differ between schedules. The vaccinee samples were drawn from two UK trials, COV001 and COV002, one of which was a single-blind randomized controlled phase 2/3 trial testing AZD1222 (ChAdOx1 nCoV-19) in healthy adults. For TCRbeta chain sequencing, PBMC samples were collected from trial participants at day 0 and at day 28 after the second dose. V is cut by 3 bases and J by 8 bases, and the space between the germline ends is 14 bases. The CDR3 runs 15 residues from the cysteine to the phenylalanine. CDR3 DNA is the only sequence kept; it has 45 bases, read in frame from the first base. Per the germline V gene, MNHEY is the CDR1 and SVGAGI is the CDR2.

This sequence originates from an adult who received the AZD1222 COVID-19 vaccine. Here the chain combines TRBV6-5 and TRBJ1-6; D gene: possibly TRBD1, on 6 matching bases. The sequenced sample was peripheral blood, obtained 28 days after the second AZD1222 dose. The nucleotide sequence reads as follows: TGTGCCAGCAGTTATGGGGGCGGTGGGGATTCACCCCTCCACTTT. It is translated as CASSYGGGGDSPLHF.